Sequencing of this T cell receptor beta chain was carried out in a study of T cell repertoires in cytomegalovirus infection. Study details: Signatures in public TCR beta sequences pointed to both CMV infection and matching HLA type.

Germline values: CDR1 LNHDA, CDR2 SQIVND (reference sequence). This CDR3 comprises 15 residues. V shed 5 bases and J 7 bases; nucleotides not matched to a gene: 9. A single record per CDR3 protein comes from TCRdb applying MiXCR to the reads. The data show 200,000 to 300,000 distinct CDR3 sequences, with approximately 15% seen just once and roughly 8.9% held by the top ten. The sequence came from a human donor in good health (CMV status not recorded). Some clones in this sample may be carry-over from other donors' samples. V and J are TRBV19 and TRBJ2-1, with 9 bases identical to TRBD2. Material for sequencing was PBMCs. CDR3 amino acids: CASSQGLAKGNEQFF. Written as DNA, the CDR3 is TGTGCCAGTAGTCAAGGACTAGCGAAGGGGAATGAGCAGTTCTTC.